The rows below give T cell receptor beta chains drawn from one sample of a study of T-cell reconstitution after alpha-beta-depleted transplantation in children. TCRdb re-derived calls from the PCR reads in MiXCR, one entry per CDR3 protein. There are about 420,000 distinct CDR3 sequences in the sample; under 20% occur only once, and 29% lies in the top ten. Source: PBMCs, mostly from graft donor cells, taken 360 days after TCRalphabeta/CD19-depleted stem cell transplant. These receptors were taken from a boy in the first two years of life who had a stem cell transplant for Wiskott-Aldrich syndrome, so the T cells may come from the graft donor. Both conserved end residues are part of each CDR3. D genes are given only for firm matches. A clone size is listed for some rows: how often the clone was seen (once, few, many), or a class if it is expanded.

clone size,J gene,V gene,D gene,CDR3 protein,CDR3 DNA
many,TRBJ2-1,TRBV5-1,TRBD1,CASSLGGTGINEQFF,TGCGCCAGCAGCTTGGGCGGGACAGGAATTAATGAGCAGTTCTTC
few,TRBJ2-3,TRBV6-5,NA,CASSYSIGSRGADTQYF,TGTGCCAGCAGTTACTCGATAGGGTCCAGAGGGGCAGATACGCAGTATTTT
once,TRBJ2-7,TRBV28,TRBD1,CASSVLGTGDLFQYF,TGTGCCAGCAGTGTTCTCGGGACAGGGGATCTATTCCAGTACTTC
NA,TRBJ2-1,TRBV4-3,TRBD1,CASSPSGQGAVQFF,TGCGCCAGCAGCCCCTCCGGACAGGGAGCTGTTCAGTTCTTC
NA,TRBJ2-6,TRBV28,TRBD1,CASTPQGATGANVLTF,TGTGCCAGCACACCACAGGGGGCCACTGGGGCCAACGTCCTGACTTTC
few,TRBJ1-6,TRBV12-3/TRBV12-4,NA,CASSLVRQNSPLHF,TGTGCCAGCAGTTTAGTCAGACAAAATTCACCCCTCCACTTT
few,TRBJ2-7,TRBV21-1,NA,CASSKSKGTDSYEQYF,TGTGCCAGCAGCAAATCTAAAGGGACAGATTCCTACGAGCAGTACTTC
NA,TRBJ2-3,TRBV12-3/TRBV12-4,NA,CASSLARGLALTPYTQYF,TGTGCCAGCAGTTTAGCTCGCGGACTCGCTCTCACACCCTATACGCAGTATTTT
NA,TRBJ1-3,TRBV7-5,NA,CISVPEAPRDWSGNTIYF,NA
few,TRBJ2-5,TRBV5-5,TRBD2,CASSLFPGTSGQETQYF,TGTGCCAGCAGCTTGTTCCCCGGGACTAGCGGACAAGAGACCCAGTACTTC
NA,TRBJ2-3,TRBV28,NA,CASSGNRGPDTQYF,TGTGCCAGCAGTGGTAACCGGGGGCCAGATACGCAGTATTTT
few,TRBJ2-1,TRBV6-1,TRBD1,CASSGQGSSYNEQFF,TGTGCCAGCAGTGGACAGGGTAGCTCCTACAATGAGCAGTTCTTC
many,TRBJ2-7,TRBV7-9,TRBD2,CASSPPTSVSYEQYF,TGTGCCAGCAGCCCTCCGACTAGCGTTTCCTACGAGCAGTACTTC
NA,TRBJ2-4,TRBV20-1,NA,CSARGLNRDLFIQYF,TGCAGTGCTAGAGGATTAAACAGGGACCTCTTCATTCAGTACTTC